The rows below give T cell receptor beta chains drawn from one sample of a study of T cell changes during pregnancy in multiple sclerosis. Clones were sequenced by immunoSEQ multiplex PCR, and TCRdb holds only the in-frame ones, with some missing. The data show 80,000 to 130,000 clones, around nine tenths seen once. The material sequenced was peripheral blood, taken in the second trimester of pregnancy. The receptors stem from a female donor with multiple sclerosis, enrolled in a pregnancy study. The CDR3 runs from the conserved cysteine through the conserved F or W.

TRBV5-4	14	TRBJ2-5	CASSPGQAQETQYF
TRBV2	14	TRBJ2-5	CASRWGLGEETQYF
TRBV18	14	TRBJ2-2	CASSPKQGFGELFF
TRBV27	15	TRBJ2-7	CASSLFPGVTYEQYF
TRBV11-2	15	TRBJ1-2	CASSFGQNLNYGYTF
TRBV14	16	TRBJ1-2	CASSPRSPGTGSGYTF
TRBV28	15	TRBJ2-1	CASSVTGDSYNEQFF
TRBV7-2	14	TRBJ2-7	CASSFQGSSGEQYF
TRBV2	15	TRBJ1-3	CASSPRDSFGNTIYF
TRBV29-1	14	TRBJ2-5	CSVERGGTQETQYF
TRBV19	14	TRBJ1-4	CASKPQGAGEKLFF
TRBV7-3	14	TRBJ2-1	CASSVGTGDSEQFF
TRBV30	14	TRBJ2-5	CAWSVTRGQETQYF
TRBV10-3	17	TRBJ1-2	CAISERPGAISNYGYTF
TRBV7-9	13	TRBJ1-2	CASSLNSLGGYTF
TRBV6-5	14	TRBJ1-2	CASSYSGRGNGYTF
TRBV6-1	15	TRBJ2-3	CASSEMGHGTDTQYF
TRBV2	17	TRBJ2-1	CASSVMAGGVGGNEQFF
TRBV7-2	13	TRBJ2-5	CASSLNGVETQYF
TRBV2	15	TRBJ1-3	CASSDVRHSGNTIYF
TRBV7-2	16	TRBJ2-3	CASSLALAGPFNTQYF
TRBV30	16	TRBJ2-7	CAWSPQGAGGGYEQYF
TRBV5-1	14	TRBJ1-5	CASSPSSGNQPQHF
TRBV5-1	19	TRBJ2-6	CASSLDPGLPISGANVLTF
TRBV19	15	TRBJ2-1	CASSTGLAAYNEQFF
TRBV19	13	TRBJ2-3	CASSWAGGDTQYF
TRBV25-1	13	TRBJ2-7	CASSSRGGDEQYF
TRBV11-3	13	TRBJ2-7	CASSFGTAYEQYF
TRBV7-9	13	TRBJ2-2	CASSLTQTGELFF
TRBV7-6	15	TRBJ2-3	CASSLVSGSADTQYF
TRBV9	18	TRBJ2-1	CASSVAVRGGATYNEQFF
TRBV5-5	18	TRBJ2-4	CASSADRGTSIAKNIQYF
TRBV9	16	TRBJ2-2	CASSVTSGIPTGELFF
TRBV6-1	17	TRBJ2-1	CASSDGLAWSSYNEQFF
TRBV7-2	13	TRBJ2-1	CASSLAREHEQFF
TRBV5-4	14	TRBJ1-2	CASSSKQAGYGYTF
TRBV7-8	17	TRBJ1-6	CASSPRTGGSYNSPLHF
TRBV7-9	11	TRBJ1-1	CASSPQGKAFF
TRBV5-1	18	TRBJ2-1	CASSFGLAGLGGYNEQFF
TRBV5-1	15	TRBJ2-5	CASSFGLAGVETQYF
TRBV19	19	TRBJ2-1	CASSIEGYAGSVRGNEQFF
TRBV9	14	TRBJ2-5	CASSVNGVQETQYF
TRBV4-1	18	TRBJ1-1	CASSRLGQRGGKDTEAFF
TRBV18	16	TRBJ2-5	CASSLLEQGDIETQYF
TRBV2	13	TRBJ1-1	CASSGDRNTEAFF
TRBV9	14	TRBJ1-3	CASSVLGQGNTIYF
TRBV6-1	13	TRBJ1-2	CASSEYREGGYTF
TRBV5-6	14	TRBJ1-4	CASSLGRGGEKLFF
TRBV13	15	TRBJ2-1	CASSPPGQGKYEQFF
TRBV4-2	15	TRBJ1-2	CASSQEFANNYGYTF
TRBV7-9	12	TRBJ1-2	CASSLDSYGYTF
TRBV7-9	16	TRBJ2-1	CASSPRGGREDYEQFF
TRBV19	16	TRBJ2-3	CASSIERGARTDTQYF
TRBV2	15	TRBJ1-4	CASRDLGGVREKLFF